The clone carrying this TCR beta chain was found many times. The junction shows a germline mismatch at one end, possibly a read error. The entry originates in a study of low-dose radiotherapy and immunotherapy resistance in tumors. Looking at the study overall: Cohort 2, a group dosed every two weeks at 1 Gy per fraction, received 13 Gy in total over 26 weeks.

Germline V gene data show CDR1 as SNHLY and CDR2 as FYNNEI. The CDR3 consists of 13 residues. TRAV- and TRBV-specific primers were used for first-strand cDNA, which covered alpha and beta chains. It was with a constant-region primer and a V-primer adapter that TCRs were amplified over approximately 18 PCR cycles. A single record per CDR3 protein comes from TCRdb applying MiXCR to the reads. Of 35,000 to 45,000 distinct CDR3 sequences listed, under 30% are singletons. As to time point: after trial treatment. The treatment: LDRT plus nivolumab, ipilimumab, low-dose cyclophosphamide and aspirin (RACIN trial).

The material sequenced was PBMCs, taken after low-dose radiotherapy plus immunotherapy. The receptor was isolated from a male donor with prostate cancer. The gene calls are TRBV2 and TRBJ2-3, with D possibly being TRBD1 (5 bases). The CDR3 nucleotides read TGTGCCAGCAGGGCGGACAAAAATCCGCGCAGGAATTTT. Its translation is CASRADKNPRRNF.